The 21 T cell receptor beta chains in this list originate from one sample, sequenced in a study of T cells in Graves' hyperthyroidism and ophthalmopathy. Authors of the study amplified TCR beta CDR3 regions from RNA transcripts. RT-PCR in the first round (using the HTBI primer set) targeted the TCR CDR3. In TCRdb, the multiplex PCR reads were re-called with MiXCR into one record per CDR3 protein. The sample holds 550,000 to 700,000 distinct CDR3 sequences, 46% seen once. Sequencing was done on a sample of peripheral blood or thyroid tissue (not recorded which). The receptors derive from an adult woman with Graves' disease, either hyperthyroidism or ophthalmopathy (not recorded which).

This clonotype was picked up many times. This chain joins TRBV2 and TRBJ1-2, with a weak D call TRBD1 (6 bases). CDR1 SNHLY and CDR2 FYNNEI come from the germline V gene. CDR3 length: 12 residues. Trimming removed 4 bases from V and 8 bases from J, with 11 bases in between. The CDR3 DNA reads as TGTGCCAGCAGTGGACAGGTGCGGGGCTACACCTTC. Its translation: CASSGQVRGYTF.

This clonotype came up many times. This sequence joins TRBV4-1 and TRBJ1-5; 9 positions match TRBD1. The V gene's germline CDR1 is MGHRA and CDR2 YSYEKL. The length of the CDR3 is 14 residues. Trimming at V came to 2 bases and at J to 5 bases, leaving 1 base not matched to a gene. The CDR3 DNA sequence: TGCGCCAGCAGCCAAAGGACAGGGGATCAGCCCCAGCATTTT. Protein sequence: CASSQRTGDQPQHF.

This clonotype was detected ten times or more. This chain joins TRBV29-1 and TRBJ2-2; a possible D gene is TRBD1 (5 bases). This CDR3 is built from 14 residues. Looked up from germline, CDR1 is SQVTM and CDR2 is ANQGSEA. V dropped 6 bases and J dropped 4 bases, with 15 bases sitting between them. CDR3 protein: CSVSREFVTGELFF. The CDR3 DNA sequence: TGCAGCGTCAGCAGGGAATTCGTCACCGGGGAGCTGTTTTTT.

In this sample, this clonotype turned up a few times. The gene calls are TRBV6-6 and TRBJ2-6; D is perhaps TRBD1 or TRBD2 (5 bases each). Trimming stripped 4 bases from V and 4 bases from J, with 17 bases between. The CDR3 sequence is 17 residues long. Germline CDR1 and CDR2: MNHNY and SVGAGI (reference sequence). In DNA form, the CDR3 reads TGTGCCAGCAGTTCTTCCCCAGGGAGCGCCGGGGCCAACGTCCTGACTTTC. Its protein is CASSSSPGSAGANVLTF.

V gene TRBV25-1 combines with J gene TRBJ2-5, with TRBD2 matching 8 bases. CDR1 is MGHDK and CDR2 is SYGVNS in the germline V gene. After removal of 1 base from V and 1 base from J, the junction contained 5 bases not matched to a gene. The CDR3 length is 16 residues. The CDR3 coding sequence is TGTGCCAGCAGTGAATCCGGGACTAGTCGCCAAGAGACCCAGTACTTC. It is translated as CASSESGTSRQETQYF.

This clonotype was counted between two and nine times. This sequence joins TRBV6-5 and TRBJ1-5; a weak D match, TRBD1 (6 bases). The V and J ends lost 6 bases and 5 bases respectively, with 17 bases between them. Germline V lookup: CDR1 MNHEY, CDR2 SVGAGI. This CDR3 has 15 amino acids. This CDR3 is CASSLQQGKYQPQHF. The DNA for the CDR3 is TGTGCCAGCAGCTTACAACAGGGAAAGTATCAGCCCCAGCATTTT.

This clonotype was seen repeatedly, ten times or more. This chain joins TRBV11-2 and TRBJ1-6, with TRBD1 matching over 8 bases. The CDR3 length is 14 residues. Germline trimming cut 8 bases from V and 4 bases from J; bases unmatched to any gene: 4. The germline gives CDR1 SGHAT, CDR2 FQNNGV. CDR3 in DNA: TGTGCCAGCCAGGGACAGGATTATAATTCACCCCTCCACTTT. This codes for CASQGQDYNSPLHF.

This clonotype was detected only a few times. This chain connects TRBV7-8 to TRBJ1-6; 9 bases line up with TRBD1. V gave up 6 bases and J gave up 9 bases; unmatched junction bases: 3. The CDR3 extends over 13 amino acids. Germline V gene data show CDR1 as SGHVS and CDR2 as FQNEAQ. In DNA, the CDR3 is TGTGCCAGCAGGGGACAGGGTGTTTCACCCCTCCACTTT. Protein product: CASRGQGVSPLHF.

The chain links TRBV2 to TRBJ1-1; maybe TRBD1 (6 bases). The V gene lost 8 bases and the J gene lost 4 bases, with 8 bases spanning the gap. Germline V gene sequence: CDR1 SNHLY, CDR2 FYNNEI. CDR3 size: 11 residues. The CDR3 sequence is CASGGRTEAFF. The CDR3, as DNA: TGTGCCAGCGGGGGGCGCACTGAAGCTTTCTTT.

At least ten counts were recorded for this clonotype. The chain is built from TRBV7-2 and TRBJ2-7; D is unresolved. This CDR3 has 12 residues. Germline CDR1 reads SGHTA; CDR2 reads FQGNSA. V lost 3 bases and J lost 3, with 6 bases in between. CDR3 protein: CASSFSNYEQYF. In DNA, the CDR3 is TGTGCCAGCAGCTTCTCAAACTACGAGCAGTACTTC.

This clonotype was seen ten or more times. The chain is built from TRBV19 and TRBJ2-7; weak D call: TRBD1 (5 bases). Trimming shortened V by 2 bases and J by 9 bases, and 14 bases separated the two germline ends. The V gene's germline CDR1 is LNHDA and CDR2 SQIVND (reference sequence). CDR3 length equals 13 residues. The CDR3 nucleotides are TGTGCCAGTAGTATAACGGTCAGGGAACGGCAGTACTTC. Protein sequence: CASSITVRERQYF.

This clonotype has a count of ten or more. The rearrangement joins TRBV5-1 to TRBJ2-6, with D uncertain. The V end was cut by 1 base, the J end by 3 bases, with 5 bases between. The CDR3 contains 14 residues. CDR1 is SGHRS and CDR2 is YFSETQ in the germline V gene. The CDR3 DNA is TGCGCCAGCAGCTTGTCGGATGGGGCCAACGTCCTGACTTTC. Its protein is CASSLSDGANVLTF.

Of note for this clonotype: This may stem from a read error, because a much larger clone lies one nucleotide away. This chain connects TRBV10-3 to TRBJ1-2; D ambiguous. Trimming removed 5 bases from V and 0 bases from J, with 13 bases in between. CDR1 and CDR2 (germline): ENHRY, SYGVKD. This CDR3 is 15 amino acids long. The CDR3 spells CAISPTRSTNYGYTF. In nucleotides, the CDR3 is TGTGCCATCAGTCCGACAAGGAGCACTAACTATGGCTACACCTTC.

This clonotype was observed once. The rearrangement joins TRBV20-1 to TRBJ1-4; D not certain. The CDR3 spans 13 residues. V gave up 5 bases and J gave up 5 bases, with 12 bases separating them. The germline CDR1 and CDR2 sequences are DFQATT and SNEGSKA (reference sequence). CDR3 coding DNA: TGCAGTGCTCGGGCAGAACAAAATGAAAAACTGTTTTTT. It translates to CSARAEQNEKLFF.

The rearrangement uses TRBV19 and TRBJ1-3; D remains ambiguous. CDR3 length: 17 residues. Germline CDR1 reads LNHDA; CDR2 reads SQIVND (reference sequence). The V end lost 4 bases, the J end lost 0 bases, and 16 bases lay between the germline ends. CDR3 nucleotide sequence: TGTGCCAGTAGTAGTGTAACGGGCCTGCTCTCTGGAAACACCATATATTTT. It translates to CASSSVTGLLSGNTIYF.

This sequence joins TRBV2 and TRBJ2-1; D might be TRBD1 (6 bases). Germline CDR1 reads SNHLY; CDR2 reads FYNNEI. Trimming removed 4 bases from V and 2 bases from J, with 12 bases in between. This CDR3 is 15 amino acids long. CDR3 sequence: CASSVDRNPYNEQFF. Here the CDR3 DNA reads TGTGCCAGCAGTGTGGACAGAAACCCCTACAATGAGCAGTTCTTC.

At least ten counts were recorded for this clonotype. The chain joins TRBV7-6 to TRBJ1-5; weak D call: TRBD1 (5 bases). The germline V gene has CDR1 SGHVS and CDR2 FNYEAQ. V lost 6 bases and J lost 1, with 19 bases in between. The CDR3 loop spans 17 amino acids. CDR3 coding DNA: TGTGCCAGCAGTCTAGGGCGCGGGACGGAAAGCAATCAGCCCCAGCATTTT. This sequence encodes CASSLGRGTESNQPQHF.

This clonotype was counted a few times. The gene calls are TRBV15 and TRBJ1-5; 7 bases are a match to TRBD1. The CDR3 has 13 amino acids. Per germline, CDR1 LNHNV and CDR2 YYDKDF (reference sequence). V lost 7 bases, J lost 4 bases, and 4 bases stayed unmatched. This chain's CDR3 is CATTPTGNQPQHF. CDR3 DNA sequence: TGTGCCACCACTCCGACAGGGAATCAGCCCCAGCATTTT.

With respect to this clonotype: A much larger clone is a single base away; this may be a read error. This sequence joins TRBV6-1 and TRBJ2-5; D is uncertain. Germline CDR1 MNHNS, CDR2 SASEGT. The length of the CDR3 is 13 residues. V gave up 6 bases and J gave up 0 bases, with 8 bases separating them. The CDR3, as DNA: TGTGCCAGCAGCCCCCCGGACCAAGAGACCCAGTACTTC. Translation gives CASSPPDQETQYF.

In regard to this clonotype: This may be a read error, as it is one base from a much larger clone. No conserved phenylalanine or tryptophan ends this CDR3, so it is likely a read error. The chain employs TRBV28 and TRBJ1-1; D unclear. The germline gives CDR1 MDHEN, CDR2 SYDVKM. The CDR3 sequence is 12 residues long. Trimming took off 9 bases at V and 1 base at J, with 9 bases between the two ends. The CDR3 loop is CASRERNTEAFL. The CDR3 coding sequence is TGTGCCAGTCGAGAGAGGAACACTGAAGCTTTCCTT.

The chain links TRBV7-2 to TRBJ2-2, with 11 bases fitting TRBD2. The CDR3 covers 16 residues. V shed 5 bases, J shed 3 bases, and the junction held 5 bases outside the gene matches. Germline loops: CDR1 SGHTA, CDR2 FQGNSA. Written as DNA, the CDR3 is TGTGCCAGCAGCCACCGGGGACTAGCGGACACCGGGGAGCTGTTTTTT. Translation: CASSHRGLADTGELFF.